The 13 T cell receptor beta chains presented below share a single source sample, sequenced in a study of OX40 agonist ivuxolimab in advanced cancers. The table came from immunoSEQ multiplex PCR; TCRdb's copy has only in-frame clones and leaves some out. The sample includes 60,000 to 75,000 clones, approximately 90% of them seen just once. The sequencing used CD4+ or CD8+ T cells sorted from blood, collected in a trial of the OX40 agonist ivuxolimab. The receptor source for this set is an adult with an advanced solid tumor such as melanoma, head and neck, liver or kidney cancer.

CDR3 region: CASSLRKEDYGYTF. CDR3 DNA sequence: TGTGCCAGCAGCCTACGGAAGGAGGACTATGGCTACACCTTC. The gene calls are TRBV28 and TRBJ1-2; D is unresolved. CDR1 MDHEN and CDR2 SYDVKM come from the germline V gene. The CDR3 loop spans 14 amino acids. Trimming left V 6 bases short and J 3 bases short, with 14 bases between.

This rearrangement joins TRBV6-5 to TRBJ2-4; D is perhaps TRBD2 (5 bases). The CDR3 extends over 16 amino acids. Deletions cut 2 bases from V and 0 bases from J, with 11 bases between. The germline V gene has CDR1 MNHEY and CDR2 SVGAGI. DNA of the CDR3: TGTGCCAGCAGTTACGCTCTCGGACTAGCCAAAAACATTCAGTACTTC. Residues: CASSYALGLAKNIQYF.

This chain connects TRBV6-1 to TRBJ1-6; D gene unclear. V shed 4 bases and J shed 4 bases, with 8 bases lying between them. Germline loops: CDR1 MNHNS, CDR2 SASEGT. The CDR3 extends over 14 amino acids. CDR3 residues: CASSAGPYNSPLHF. In DNA form, the CDR3 reads TGTGCCAGCAGTGCGGGTCCATATAATTCACCCCTCCACTTT.

The rearrangement joins TRBV11-2 to TRBJ2-7, with a weak D call TRBD2 (5 bases). V lost 5 bases and J lost 12, with 17 bases in between. This CDR3 region has 12 residues. In germline, CDR1 is SGHAT, CDR2 FQNNGV. The CDR3 region is CASSISDGKGYF. Written as DNA, the CDR3 is TGTGCCAGCAGCATATCCGACGGGAAGGGGTACTTC.

This clone was counted between two and nine times. J is TRBJ2-1 and V is TRBV10-3; 9 bases align to TRBD2. This CDR3 is built from 17 residues. The germline V gene has CDR1 ENHRY and CDR2 SYGVKD. Trimming took 0 bases from V and 8 from J; bases not matched to a gene: 11. This CDR3 reads CAISESGRLAGSYEQFF. In DNA form, the CDR3 reads TGTGCCATCAGTGAGTCAGGCCGCCTAGCGGGGTCCTATGAGCAGTTCTTC.

V gene TRBV6-6 combines with J gene TRBJ1-2; D might be TRBD1 (5 bases). Germline V gene lookup returns CDR1 MNHNY and CDR2 SVGAGI (reference sequence). The CDR3 runs 12 residues. Trimming stripped 10 bases from V and 12 bases from J, with 21 bases between. Here the CDR3 reads CATEKGESPNTF. The CDR3 nucleotides are TGTGCCACCGAAAAAGGGGAAAGTCCCAACACCTTC.

This clone was counted between two and nine times. This rearrangement joins TRBV5-5 to TRBJ1-4; no definite D call. CDR3 length: 14 residues. Trimming took off 4 bases at V and 8 bases at J, with 15 bases between the two ends. Germline CDR1 reads SGHKS; CDR2 reads YYEKEE (reference sequence). In DNA, the CDR3 is TGTGCCAGCAGCCCGGGCGGGGTTTGGGAAAAACTGTTTTTT. Its translation: CASSPGGVWEKLFF.

The J gene is TRBJ1-4, the V gene TRBV27; D is unclear. Germline assignment: CDR1 MNHEY and CDR2 SMNVEV (reference sequence). The V gene lost 5 bases and the J gene lost 4 bases, with 14 bases spanning the gap. This CDR3 is built from 15 residues. As DNA, the CDR3 is TGTGCCAGCAGTCCCCGAGGAGGGCATAATGAAAAACTGTTTTTT. It codes for CASSPRGGHNEKLFF.

In its sample, this clone was seen once. V gene TRBV19 combines with J gene TRBJ1-5; no clear D gene. There are 12 residues in the CDR3. Germline CDR1 reads LNHDA; CDR2 reads SQIVND (reference sequence). Trimming stripped 2 bases from V and 6 bases from J, with 5 bases between. This CDR3 is CASSIWGQPQHF. The CDR3 DNA reads TGTGCCAGTAGTATATGGGGTCAGCCCCAGCATTTT.

The genes are TRBV5-4 and TRBJ2-3; D is unclear. The V gene's germline CDR1 is SGHNT and CDR2 YYREEE (reference sequence). Trimming shortened V by 1 base and J by 2 bases, and 8 bases separated the two germline ends. The CDR3 length is 14 residues. The CDR3 sequence is CASSLQKDTDTQYF. CDR3 bases: TGTGCCAGCAGCTTGCAAAAGGACACAGATACGCAGTATTTT. Filled out from reference TRBV5-4 and TRBJ2-3, the complete variable domain reads ETGVTQSPTHLIKTRGQQVTLRCSSQSGHNTVSWYQQALGQGPQFIFQYYREEENGRGNFPPRFSGLQFPNYSSELNVNALELDDSALYLCASSLQKDTDTQYFGPGTRLTVL.

This clone has more than one count but fewer than ten. This chain joins TRBV19 and TRBJ1-4; tentatively, D is TRBD1 (5 bases). There are 12 residues in the CDR3. V was shortened by 5 bases and J by 8 bases, with 9 bases between the two germline ends. CDR1 and CDR2 from the germline V gene are LNHDA and SQIVND (reference sequence). The CDR3 sequence is CASSDRGEKLFF. The DNA for the CDR3 is TGTGCCAGTAGTGACCGGGGCGAAAAACTGTTTTTT.

This chain uses TRBV2 with TRBJ2-3, with TRBD2 matching 12 bases. The CDR3 loop spans 15 amino acids. CDR1 and CDR2 (germline): SNHLY, FYNNEI. V was pared by 5 bases and J by 3 bases, with 3 bases of the junction left unmatched. CDR3 residues: CASSLGLAGTDTQYF. The DNA of the CDR3 is TGTGCCAGCAGTCTTGGACTAGCGGGGACAGATACGCAGTATTTT.

The rearrangement links TRBV18 to TRBJ1-2; TRBD1 matches at 7 bases. Per germline, CDR1 KGHSH and CDR2 LQKENI. After removal of 4 bases from V and 6 bases from J, the junction contained 8 bases not matched to a gene. This CDR3 contains 14 residues. CDR3 DNA: TGTGCCAGCTCACTATCCAGGGGGTCTGATGGCTACACCTTC. Its protein is CASSLSRGSDGYTF.